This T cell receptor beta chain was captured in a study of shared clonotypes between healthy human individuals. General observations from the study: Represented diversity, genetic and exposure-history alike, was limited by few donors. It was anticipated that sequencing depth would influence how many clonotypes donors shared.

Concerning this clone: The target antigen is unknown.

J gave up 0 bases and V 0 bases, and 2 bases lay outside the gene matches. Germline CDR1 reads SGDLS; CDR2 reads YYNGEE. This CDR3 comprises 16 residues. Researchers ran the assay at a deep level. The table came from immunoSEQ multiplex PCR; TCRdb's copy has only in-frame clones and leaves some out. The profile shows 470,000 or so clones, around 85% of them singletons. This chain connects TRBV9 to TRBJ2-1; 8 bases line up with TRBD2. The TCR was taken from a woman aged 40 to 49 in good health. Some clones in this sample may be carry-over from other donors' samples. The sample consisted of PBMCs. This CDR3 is CASSVGGTSSYNEQFF. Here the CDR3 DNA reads TGTGCCAGCAGCGTAGGTGGGACTAGCTCCTACAATGAGCAGTTCTTC.